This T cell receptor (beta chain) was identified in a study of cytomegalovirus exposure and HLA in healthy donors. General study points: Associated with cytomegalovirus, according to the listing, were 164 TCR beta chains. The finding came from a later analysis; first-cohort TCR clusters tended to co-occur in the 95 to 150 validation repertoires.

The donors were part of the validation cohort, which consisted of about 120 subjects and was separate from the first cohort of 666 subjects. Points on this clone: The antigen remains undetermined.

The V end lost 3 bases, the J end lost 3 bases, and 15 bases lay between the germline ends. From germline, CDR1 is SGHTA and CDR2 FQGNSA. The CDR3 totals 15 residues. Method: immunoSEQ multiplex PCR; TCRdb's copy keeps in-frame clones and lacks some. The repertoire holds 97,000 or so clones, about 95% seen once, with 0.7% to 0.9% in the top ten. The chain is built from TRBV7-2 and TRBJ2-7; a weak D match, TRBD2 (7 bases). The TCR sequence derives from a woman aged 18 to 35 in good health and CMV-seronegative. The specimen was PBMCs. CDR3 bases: TGTGCCAGCAGCTTCGGCGGGGGCGGGATCTACGAGCAGTACTTC. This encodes CASSFGGGGIYEQYF.